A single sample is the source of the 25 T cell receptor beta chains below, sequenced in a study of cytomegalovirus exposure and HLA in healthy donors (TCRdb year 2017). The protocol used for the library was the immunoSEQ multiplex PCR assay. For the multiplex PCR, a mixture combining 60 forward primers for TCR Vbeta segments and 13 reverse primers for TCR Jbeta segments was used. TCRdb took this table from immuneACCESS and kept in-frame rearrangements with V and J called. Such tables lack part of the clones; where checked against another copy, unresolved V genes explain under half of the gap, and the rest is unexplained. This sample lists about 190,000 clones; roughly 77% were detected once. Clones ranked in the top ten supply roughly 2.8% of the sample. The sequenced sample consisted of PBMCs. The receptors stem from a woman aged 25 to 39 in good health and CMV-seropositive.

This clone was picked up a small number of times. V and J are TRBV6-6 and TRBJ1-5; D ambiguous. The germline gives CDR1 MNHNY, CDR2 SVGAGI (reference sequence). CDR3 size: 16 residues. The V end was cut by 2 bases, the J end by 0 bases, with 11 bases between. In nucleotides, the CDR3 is TGTGCCAGCAGTTACGGAGGGCGAAATAGCAATCAGCCCCAGCATTTT. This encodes CASSYGGRNSNQPQHF.

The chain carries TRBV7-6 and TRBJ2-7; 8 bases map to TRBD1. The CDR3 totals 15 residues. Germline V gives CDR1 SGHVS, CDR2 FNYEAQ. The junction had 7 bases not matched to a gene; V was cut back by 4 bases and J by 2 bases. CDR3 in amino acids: CASSSRGRVAYEQYF. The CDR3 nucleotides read TGTGCCAGCAGCTCCAGGGGGCGCGTCGCCTACGAGCAGTACTTC.

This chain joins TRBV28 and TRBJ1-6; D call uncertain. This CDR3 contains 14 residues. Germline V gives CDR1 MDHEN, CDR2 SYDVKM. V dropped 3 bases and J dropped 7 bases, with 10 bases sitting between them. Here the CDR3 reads CASSLWGENSPLHF. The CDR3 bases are TGTGCCAGCAGTTTGTGGGGAGAAAATTCACCCCTCCACTTT.

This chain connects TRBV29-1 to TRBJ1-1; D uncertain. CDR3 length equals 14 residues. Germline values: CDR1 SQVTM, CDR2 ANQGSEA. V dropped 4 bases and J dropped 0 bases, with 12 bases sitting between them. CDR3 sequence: CSVVLEVLNTEAFF. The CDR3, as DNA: TGCAGCGTTGTTTTGGAGGTTTTGAACACTGAAGCTTTCTTT. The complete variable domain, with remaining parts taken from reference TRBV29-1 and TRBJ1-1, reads SAVISQKPSRDICQRGTSLTIQCQVDSQVTMMFWYRQQPGQSLTLIATANQGSEATYESGFVIDKFPISRPNLTFSTLTVSNMSPEDSSIYLCSVVLEVLNTEAFFGQGTRLTVV.

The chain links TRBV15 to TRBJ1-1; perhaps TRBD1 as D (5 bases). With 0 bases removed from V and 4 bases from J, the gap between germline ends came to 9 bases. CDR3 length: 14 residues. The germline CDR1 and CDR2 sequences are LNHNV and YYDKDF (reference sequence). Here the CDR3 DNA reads TGTGCCACCAGCAGAGACATGGGGCCCACTGAAGCTTTCTTT. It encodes CATSRDMGPTEAFF.

In DNA form, the CDR3 reads TGTGCCAGCAGTCCTGGGACAGGGGGCTCCGAGCAGTACTTC. Protein sequence: CASSPGTGGSEQYF. The rearrangement uses TRBV6-5 and TRBJ2-7; TRBD1 matches at 12 bases. CDR3 size: 14 residues. Trimming cost V 5 bases and J 6 bases; bases outside gene matches: 5. In germline, CDR1 is MNHEY, CDR2 SVGAGI.

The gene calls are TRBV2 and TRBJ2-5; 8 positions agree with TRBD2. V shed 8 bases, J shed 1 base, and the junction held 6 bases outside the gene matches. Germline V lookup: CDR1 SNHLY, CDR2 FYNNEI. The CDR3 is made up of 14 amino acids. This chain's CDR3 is CASGELAAQETQYF. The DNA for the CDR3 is TGTGCCAGCGGGGAACTAGCGGCCCAAGAGACCCAGTACTTC.

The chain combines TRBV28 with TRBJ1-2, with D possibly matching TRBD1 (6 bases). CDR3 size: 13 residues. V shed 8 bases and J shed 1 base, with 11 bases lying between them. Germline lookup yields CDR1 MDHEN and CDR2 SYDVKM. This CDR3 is CASGIQGNYGYTF. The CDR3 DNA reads TGTGCCAGCGGGATACAGGGTAACTATGGCTACACCTTC.

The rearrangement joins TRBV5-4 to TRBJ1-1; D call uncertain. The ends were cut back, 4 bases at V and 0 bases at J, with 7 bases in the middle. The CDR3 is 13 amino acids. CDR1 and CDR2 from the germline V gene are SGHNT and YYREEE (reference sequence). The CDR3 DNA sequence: TGTGCCAGCAGCACTGAAATGAACACTGAAGCTTTCTTT. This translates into CASSTEMNTEAFF. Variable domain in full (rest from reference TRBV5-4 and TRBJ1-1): ETGVTQSPTHLIKTRGQQVTLRCSSQSGHNTVSWYQQALGQGPQFIFQYYREEENGRGNFPPRFSGLQFPNYSSELNVNALELDDSALYLCASSTEMNTEAFFGQGTRLTVV.

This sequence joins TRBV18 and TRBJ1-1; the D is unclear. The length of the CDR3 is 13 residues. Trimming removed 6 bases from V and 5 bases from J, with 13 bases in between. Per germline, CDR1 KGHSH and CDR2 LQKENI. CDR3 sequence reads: CASSNWERTEAFF. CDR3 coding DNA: TGTGCCAGCTCGAACTGGGAGAGGACTGAAGCTTTCTTT.

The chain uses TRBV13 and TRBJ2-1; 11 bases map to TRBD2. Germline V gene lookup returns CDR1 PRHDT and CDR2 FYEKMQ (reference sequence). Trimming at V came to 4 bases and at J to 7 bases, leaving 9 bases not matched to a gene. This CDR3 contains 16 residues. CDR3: CASSYQLAGEGNEQFF. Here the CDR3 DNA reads TGTGCCAGCAGCTACCAACTAGCGGGAGAGGGTAATGAGCAGTTCTTC.

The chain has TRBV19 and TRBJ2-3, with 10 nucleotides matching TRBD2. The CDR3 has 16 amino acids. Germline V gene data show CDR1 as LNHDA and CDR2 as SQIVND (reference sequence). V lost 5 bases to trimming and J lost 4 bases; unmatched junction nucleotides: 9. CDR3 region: CASSARSGRTADTQYF. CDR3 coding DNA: TGTGCCAGTAGTGCCCGTAGCGGGAGGACGGCAGATACGCAGTATTTT.

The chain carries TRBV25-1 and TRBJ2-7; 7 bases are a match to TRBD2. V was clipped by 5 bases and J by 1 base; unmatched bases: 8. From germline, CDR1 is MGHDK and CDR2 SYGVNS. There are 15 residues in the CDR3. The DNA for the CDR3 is TGTGCCAGCAGTCACGCTAGCGGCTTTTCCTACGAGCAGTACTTC. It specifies CASSHASGFSYEQYF.

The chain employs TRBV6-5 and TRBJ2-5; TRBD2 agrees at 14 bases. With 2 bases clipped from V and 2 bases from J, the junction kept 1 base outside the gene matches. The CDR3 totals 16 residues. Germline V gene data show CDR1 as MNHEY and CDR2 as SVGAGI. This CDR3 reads CASSYGTSGGQETQYF. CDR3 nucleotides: TGTGCCAGCAGTTACGGGACTAGCGGGGGACAAGAGACCCAGTACTTC.

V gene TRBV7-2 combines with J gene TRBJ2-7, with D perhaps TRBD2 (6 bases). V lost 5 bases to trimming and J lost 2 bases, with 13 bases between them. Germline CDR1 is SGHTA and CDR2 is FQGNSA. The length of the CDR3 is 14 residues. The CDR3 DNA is TGTGCCAGCAGCCCCCTGGGCGGGGCCTACGAGCAGTACTTC. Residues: CASSPLGGAYEQYF.

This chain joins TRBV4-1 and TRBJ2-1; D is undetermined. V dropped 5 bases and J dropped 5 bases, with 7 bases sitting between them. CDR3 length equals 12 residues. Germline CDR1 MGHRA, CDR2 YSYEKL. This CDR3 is CASSSRDNEQFF. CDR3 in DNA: TGCGCCAGCAGCTCCCGCGACAATGAGCAGTTCTTC.

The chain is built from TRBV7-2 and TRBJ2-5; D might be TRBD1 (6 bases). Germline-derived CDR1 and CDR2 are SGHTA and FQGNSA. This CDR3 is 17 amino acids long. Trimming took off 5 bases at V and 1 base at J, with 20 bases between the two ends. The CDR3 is CASSRRGDIGFQETQYF. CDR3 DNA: TGTGCCAGCAGCCGTAGAGGGGACATCGGCTTCCAAGAGACCCAGTACTTC.

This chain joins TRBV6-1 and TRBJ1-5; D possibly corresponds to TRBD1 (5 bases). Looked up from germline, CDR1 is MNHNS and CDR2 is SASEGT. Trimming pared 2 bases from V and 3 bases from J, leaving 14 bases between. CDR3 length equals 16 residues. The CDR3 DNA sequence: TGTGCCAGCAGTGAACGGACCAGGGCCATCAATCAGCCCCAGCATTTT. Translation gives CASSERTRAINQPQHF.

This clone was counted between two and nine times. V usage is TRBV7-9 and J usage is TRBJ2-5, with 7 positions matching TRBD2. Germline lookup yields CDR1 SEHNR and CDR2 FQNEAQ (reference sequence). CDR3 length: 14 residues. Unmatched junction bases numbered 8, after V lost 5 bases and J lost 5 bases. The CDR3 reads CASSDAGVWETQYF. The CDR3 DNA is TGTGCCAGCAGCGATGCGGGAGTTTGGGAGACCCAGTACTTC.

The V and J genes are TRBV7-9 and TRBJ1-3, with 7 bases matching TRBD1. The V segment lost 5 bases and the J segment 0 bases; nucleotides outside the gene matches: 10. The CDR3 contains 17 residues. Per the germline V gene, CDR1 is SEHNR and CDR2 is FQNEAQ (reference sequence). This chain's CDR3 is CASSAYDRALSGNTIYF. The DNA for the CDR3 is TGTGCCAGCAGCGCCTACGACAGGGCCCTCTCTGGAAACACCATATATTTT. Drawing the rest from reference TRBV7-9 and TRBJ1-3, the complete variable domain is DTGVSQNPRHKITKRGQNVTFRCDPISEHNRLYWYRQTLGQGPEFLTYFQNEAQLEKSRLLSDRFSAERPKGSFSTLEIQRTEQGDSAMYLCASSAYDRALSGNTIYFGEGSWLTVV.

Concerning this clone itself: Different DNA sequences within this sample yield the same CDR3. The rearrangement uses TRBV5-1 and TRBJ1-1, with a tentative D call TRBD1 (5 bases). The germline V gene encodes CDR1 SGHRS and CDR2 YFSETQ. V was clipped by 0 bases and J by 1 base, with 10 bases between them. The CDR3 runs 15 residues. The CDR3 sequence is CASSLDGQGNTEAFF. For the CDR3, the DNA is TGCGCCAGCAGCTTGGATGGGCAGGGGAACACTGAAGCTTTCTTT.

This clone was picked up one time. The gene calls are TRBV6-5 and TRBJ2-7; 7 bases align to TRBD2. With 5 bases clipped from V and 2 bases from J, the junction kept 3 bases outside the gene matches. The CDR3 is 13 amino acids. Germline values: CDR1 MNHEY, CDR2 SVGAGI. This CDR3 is CASSSGTTYEQYF. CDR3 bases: TGTGCCAGCAGTAGCGGGACGACCTACGAGCAGTACTTC.

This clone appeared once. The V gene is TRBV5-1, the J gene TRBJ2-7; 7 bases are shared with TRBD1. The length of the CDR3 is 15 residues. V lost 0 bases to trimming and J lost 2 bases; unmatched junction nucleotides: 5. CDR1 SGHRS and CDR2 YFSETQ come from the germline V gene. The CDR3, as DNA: TGCGCCAGCAGCTTGGCCCCCGGGACAGCCTACGAGCAGTACTTC. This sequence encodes CASSLAPGTAYEQYF.

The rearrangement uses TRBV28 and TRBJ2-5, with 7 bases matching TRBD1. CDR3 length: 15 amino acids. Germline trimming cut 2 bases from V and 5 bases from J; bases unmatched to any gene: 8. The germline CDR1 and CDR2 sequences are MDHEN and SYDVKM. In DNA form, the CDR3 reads TGTGCCAGCAGTTTACCCACAGGGGTTTGGGAGACCCAGTACTTC. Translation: CASSLPTGVWETQYF.

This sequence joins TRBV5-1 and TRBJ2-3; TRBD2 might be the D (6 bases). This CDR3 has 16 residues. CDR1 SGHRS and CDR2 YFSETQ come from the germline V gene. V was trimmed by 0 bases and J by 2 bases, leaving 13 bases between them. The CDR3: CASSLEEGGVTDTQYF. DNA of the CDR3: TGCGCCAGCAGCTTGGAAGAGGGCGGGGTCACAGATACGCAGTATTTT.